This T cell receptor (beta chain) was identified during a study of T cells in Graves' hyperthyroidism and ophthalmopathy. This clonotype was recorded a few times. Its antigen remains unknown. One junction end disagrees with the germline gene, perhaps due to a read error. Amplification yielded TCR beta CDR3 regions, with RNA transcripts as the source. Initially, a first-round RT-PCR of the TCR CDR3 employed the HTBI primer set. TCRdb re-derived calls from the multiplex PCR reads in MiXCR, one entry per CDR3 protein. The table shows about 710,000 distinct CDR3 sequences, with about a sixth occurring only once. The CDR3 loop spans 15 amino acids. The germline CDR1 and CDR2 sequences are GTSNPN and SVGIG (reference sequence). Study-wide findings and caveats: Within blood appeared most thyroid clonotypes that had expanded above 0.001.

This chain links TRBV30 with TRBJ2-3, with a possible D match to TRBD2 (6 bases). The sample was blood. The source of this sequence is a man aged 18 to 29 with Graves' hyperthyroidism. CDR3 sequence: CARSGLADRVDTQYF. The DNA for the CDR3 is TGTGCCCGGAGTGGATTAGCGGATAGGGTAGATACGCAGTATTTT.